These 15 T cell receptor beta chains share one sample of origin, sequenced in a study of T cell responses to AZD1222 COVID-19 vaccine. Sequencing used immunoSEQ multiplex PCR; TCRdb keeps in-frame clones, though not all of them. This repertoire shows about 110,000 clones, nearly 90% found once; its top ten account for about 5%. The sample consisted of peripheral blood, taken 28 days after the second AZD1222 dose. The receptor set was obtained from an adult who received the AZD1222 COVID-19 vaccine.

This clone was recorded once. The genes are TRBV19 and TRBJ2-1; 9 nucleotides align to TRBD2. The CDR3 is made up of 15 amino acids. J gave up 4 bases and V 5 bases, and 6 bases lay outside the gene matches. Germline V gene data show CDR1 as LNHDA and CDR2 as SQIVND (reference sequence). CDR3 protein: CASSLAGDRYNEQFF. In nucleotides, the CDR3 is TGTGCCAGTAGTTTAGCGGGGGACAGATACAATGAGCAGTTCTTC.

The CDR3 sequence: CASLTAGTEAFF. In nucleotides, the CDR3 is TGTGCCAGTTTGACGGCAGGCACTGAAGCTTTCTTT. The gene calls are TRBV28 and TRBJ1-1; no firm D call. The V end was cut by 9 bases, the J end by 4 bases, with 12 bases between. The CDR3 is made up of 12 amino acids. Germline CDR1 reads MDHEN; CDR2 reads SYDVKM.

V usage is TRBV19 and J usage is TRBJ2-7, with TRBD1 identical over 11 bases. This CDR3 contains 14 residues. Germline-derived CDR1 and CDR2 are LNHDA and SQIVND (reference sequence). J was trimmed by 5 bases and V by 5 bases; bases with no gene match: 5. The DNA of the CDR3 is TGTGCCAGTAGTGGCGGGACAGGGGGAAACGAGCAGTACTTC. This encodes CASSGGTGGNEQYF.

This sequence joins TRBV5-1 and TRBJ1-4; D perhaps matches TRBD1 (6 bases). CDR3 size: 20 residues. Germline CDR1 SGHRS, CDR2 YFSETQ. Trimming shortened V by 2 bases and J by 0 bases, and 23 bases separated the two germline ends. The CDR3: CASSFRHNPTGPTTNEKLFF. CDR3 coding DNA: TGCGCCAGCAGCTTCAGGCACAATCCTACAGGGCCCACAACTAATGAAAAACTGTTTTTT.

This sequence joins TRBV4-3 and TRBJ2-7; 9 positions agree with TRBD2. The CDR3 is made up of 16 amino acids. Germline V lookup: CDR1 LGHNA, CDR2 YSLEER. With 3 bases clipped from V and 1 base from J, the junction kept 7 bases outside the gene matches. CDR3 nucleotides: TGCGCCAGCAGCCATTACCTAAGCGGGGGGTCCTACGAGCAGTACTTC. Encoded protein: CASSHYLSGGSYEQYF.

The rearrangement uses TRBV12-5 and TRBJ2-3, with no clear D. Germline CDR1 reads LGHNT; CDR2 reads FRNRAP. This CDR3 contains 16 residues. The germline V and J ends were trimmed by 6 bases and 0 bases, with 16 bases remaining between them. The CDR3 nucleotides read TGTGCTAGTGGCTTCCTTTTGGGGAAAAGCACAGATACGCAGTATTTT. Residues: CASGFLLGKSTDTQYF. The variable domain in full, completed from reference TRBV12-5 and TRBJ2-3, reads DARVTQTPRHKVTEMGQEVTMRCQPILGHNTVFWYRQTMMQGLELLAYFRNRAPLDDSGMPKDRFSAEMPDATLATLKIQPSEPRDSAVYFCASGFLLGKSTDTQYFGPGTRLTVL.

In its sample, this clone was seen once. The chain couples TRBV4-2 to TRBJ1-4, with D possibly matching TRBD1 (5 bases). Trimming left V 4 bases short and J 8 bases short, with 17 bases between. Germline CDR1 and CDR2: LGHNA and YNFKEQ. The CDR3 is made up of 15 amino acids. The CDR3 DNA follows: TGTGCCAGCAGCCTTTTAGGGGCCAGCGGGGAAAAACTGTTTTTT. Its translation is CASSLLGASGEKLFF.

This clone came up once. The V gene is TRBV6-5, the J gene TRBJ2-7; tentatively, D is TRBD1 (6 bases). Germline V gene sequence: CDR1 MNHEY, CDR2 SVGAGI. CDR3 length: 15 amino acids. V lost 4 bases and J 1 base, leaving 14 bases between the germline ends. The DNA of the CDR3 is TGTGCCAGCAGTTTCCGGGACATTCCATCCTACGAGCAGTACTTC. Its protein product is CASSFRDIPSYEQYF.

CDR3 region: CASSIETGGYEQYF. The CDR3 nucleotides read TGTGCCAGCAGCATAGAAACAGGGGGCTACGAGCAGTACTTC. This chain connects TRBV5-6 to TRBJ2-7; the match to TRBD1 covers 8 bases. From germline, CDR1 is SGHDT and CDR2 YYEEEE. Losses at the gene ends were 4 bases for V and 3 bases for J; bases not matched to a gene: 6. CDR3 length: 14 amino acids.

The genes are TRBV28 and TRBJ1-6, with D perhaps matching TRBD1 (5 bases). The CDR3 is made up of 19 amino acids. The V gene's germline CDR1 is MDHEN and CDR2 SYDVKM. V lost 7 bases and J lost 5, with 27 bases in between. CDR3 nucleotides: TGTGCCAGCAACACCCCCCGGGACCCTCCGGGACCACATAATTCACCCCTCCACTTT. Protein: CASNTPRDPPGPHNSPLHF. The complete variable domain, with remaining parts taken from reference TRBV28 and TRBJ1-6, reads DVKVTQSSRYLVKRTGEKVFLECVQDMDHENMFWYRQDPGLGLRLIYFSYDVKMKEKGDIPEGYSVSREKKERFSLILESASTNQTSMYLCASNTPRDPPGPHNSPLHFGNGTRLTVT.

The chain has TRBV12-5 and TRBJ2-3; D is unclear. Germline CDR1 and CDR2: LGHNT and FRNRAP. This CDR3 contains 14 residues. Trimming removed 5 bases from V and 2 bases from J, with 11 bases in between. The CDR3 loop is CASGSMRNTDTQYF. For the CDR3, the DNA is TGTGCTAGTGGTAGTATGCGTAACACAGATACGCAGTATTTT.

The chain joins TRBV5-1 to TRBJ1-1; D is ambiguous. V shed 4 bases and J shed 1 base, with 14 bases lying between them. The CDR3 has 15 residues. Germline V gives CDR1 SGHRS, CDR2 YFSETQ. The DNA for the CDR3 is TGCGCCAGCAGCCCCGCGGGCTACGCGAACACTGAAGCTTTCTTT. It encodes CASSPAGYANTEAFF. The full variable domain, in which reference TRBV5-1 and TRBJ1-1 provide the parts outside the CDR3, is KAGVTQTPRYLIKTRGQQVTLSCSPISGHRSVSWYQQTPGQGLQFLFEYFSETQRNKGNFPGRFSGRQFSNSRSEMNVSTLELGDSALYLCASSPAGYANTEAFFGQGTRLTVV.

Of note for this clone: One end of the junction does not line up with germline, which may come from a read error. V gene TRBV18 combines with J gene TRBJ2-7; 7 positions match TRBD1. The CDR3 is 15 amino acids. The germline V gene has CDR1 KGHSH and CDR2 LQKENI. The CDR3 sequence: CASSSPGQAFYEQYF. CDR3 sequence (DNA): TGTGCCAGCTCATCACCTGGACAGGCCTTCTACGAGCAGTACTTC.

The chain employs TRBV18 and TRBJ1-4; 7 nucleotides agree with TRBD1. Trimming took 6 bases from V and 2 from J; bases not matched to a gene: 9. Germline-derived CDR1 and CDR2 are KGHSH and LQKENI. The CDR3 runs to 16 residues. The CDR3 DNA sequence: TGTGCCAGCTCGCTAAGCACAGGGGCTACTAATGAAAAACTGTTTTTT. Residues: CASSLSTGATNEKLFF.

The chain joins TRBV9 to TRBJ1-6; D is unclear. Germline CDR1 SGDLS, CDR2 YYNGEE. V lost 4 bases to trimming and J lost 7 bases, with 18 bases between them. The length of the CDR3 is 16 residues. CDR3 sequence: CASSSPTVGENSPLHF. CDR3 nucleotides: TGTGCCAGCAGCTCCCCGACGGTGGGTGAAAATTCACCCCTCCACTTT.